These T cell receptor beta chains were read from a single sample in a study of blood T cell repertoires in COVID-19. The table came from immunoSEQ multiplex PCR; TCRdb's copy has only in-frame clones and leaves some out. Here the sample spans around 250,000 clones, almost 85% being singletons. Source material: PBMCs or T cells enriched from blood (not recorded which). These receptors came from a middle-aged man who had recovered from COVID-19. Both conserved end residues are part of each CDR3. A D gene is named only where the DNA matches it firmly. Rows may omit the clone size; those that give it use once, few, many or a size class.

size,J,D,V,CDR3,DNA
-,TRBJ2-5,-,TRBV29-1,CSVGHQETQYF,TGCAGCGTGGGGCACCAAGAGACCCAGTACTTC
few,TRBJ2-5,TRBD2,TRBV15,CATSREAGGGETQYF,TGTGCCACCAGCAGAGAAGCGGGGGGTGGAGAGACCCAGTACTTC
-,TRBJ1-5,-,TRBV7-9,CASSLVPYQPQHF,TGTGCCAGCAGCTTAGTTCCGTATCAGCCCCAGCATTTT
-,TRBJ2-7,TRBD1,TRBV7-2,CASSSRTGGPYEQYF,TGTGCCAGCAGCTCCCGGACAGGGGGCCCCTACGAGCAGTACTTC
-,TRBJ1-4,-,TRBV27,CASSLEGASQTRRGKLFF,TGTGCCAGCAGTTTAGAAGGGGCGTCCCAAACCAGGAGGGGAAAACTGTTTTTT
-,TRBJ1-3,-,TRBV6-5,CAPTRIVGNTIYF,TGTGCCCCAACGCGGATTGTCGGAAACACCATATATTTT
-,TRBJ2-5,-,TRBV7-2,CASSQPPIAETQYF,TGTGCCAGCAGCCAACCCCCCATTGCGGAGACCCAGTACTTC
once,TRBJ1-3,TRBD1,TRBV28,CASSSPGQGNTIYF,TGTGCCAGCAGTTCGCCGGGACAGGGAAACACCATATATTTT
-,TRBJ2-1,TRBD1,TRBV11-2,CASSHFQGTGPYNEQFF,TGTGCCAGCAGCCACTTTCAGGGGACAGGGCCCTACAATGAGCAGTTCTTC
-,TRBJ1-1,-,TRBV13,CASSLVQGQAFF,TGTGCCAGCAGCTTAGTACAGGGACAAGCTTTCTTT
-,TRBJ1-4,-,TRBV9,CASSRLSGGGEKLFF,TGTGCCAGCAGCAGGCTTTCTGGGGGCGGTGAAAAACTGTTTTTT
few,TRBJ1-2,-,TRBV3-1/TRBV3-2,CASSQDGGEFGYTF,TGTGCCAGCAGCCAAGACGGCGGGGAATTTGGCTACACCTTC
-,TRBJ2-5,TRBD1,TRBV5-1,CASSLVSRGETQYF,TGCGCCAGCAGCTTGGTTAGCAGGGGGGAGACCCAGTACTTC
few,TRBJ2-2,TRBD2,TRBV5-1,CASSLVLAGPGELFF,TGCGCCAGCAGCTTGGTACTAGCGGGACCCGGGGAGCTGTTTTTT
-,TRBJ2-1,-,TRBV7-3,CASSPILSGFLFF,TGTGCCAGCAGCCCGATCCTATCCGGGTTCCTGTTCTTC
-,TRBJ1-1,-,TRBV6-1,CASSEARSTEAFF,TGTGCCAGCAGTGAAGCGCGAAGCACTGAAGCTTTCTTT
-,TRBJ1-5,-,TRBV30,CAWTTRGGTRQPQHF,TGTGCCTGGACAACACGAGGAGGGACGCGTCAGCCCCAGCATTTT
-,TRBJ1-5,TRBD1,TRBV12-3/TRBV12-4,CASGGTGIQPQHF,TGTGCCAGCGGGGGGACAGGGATCCAGCCCCAGCATTTT
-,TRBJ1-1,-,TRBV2,CASAGVTGNTEAFF,TGTGCCAGTGCCGGTGTGACGGGAAACACTGAAGCTTTCTTT
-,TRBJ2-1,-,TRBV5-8,CASSRLTTGYNEQFF,TGTGCCAGCAGCAGACTGACCACAGGGTACAATGAGCAGTTCTTC
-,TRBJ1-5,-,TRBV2,CASSGRSNQPQHF,TGTGCCAGCAGTGGCAGGAGCAATCAGCCCCAGCATTTT
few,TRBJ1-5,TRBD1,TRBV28,CASSMTGGRSQPQHF,TGTGCCAGCAGCATGACAGGGGGCAGGAGTCAGCCCCAGCATTTT
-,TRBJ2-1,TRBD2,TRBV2,CASKEREMVEQFF,TGTGCCAGCAAGGAGCGGGAGATGGTTGAGCAGTTCTTC
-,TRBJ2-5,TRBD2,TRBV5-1,CASSLGISGVTETQYF,TGCGCCAGCAGCTTGGGGATTAGCGGGGTAACAGAGACCCAGTACTTC
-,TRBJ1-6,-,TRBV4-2,CASSQPQYNSPLHF,TGTGCCAGCAGCCAACCACAGTATAATTCACCCCTCCACTTT
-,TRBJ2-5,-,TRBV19,CASSIPSRQETQYF,TGTGCCAGTAGTATTCCCTCGAGGCAGGAGACCCAGTACTTC
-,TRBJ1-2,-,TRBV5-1,CASSATQRYGYTF,TGCGCCAGCAGCGCCACTCAGCGCTATGGCTACACCTTC
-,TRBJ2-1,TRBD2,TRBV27,CASSLRAGRDNEQFF,TGTGCCAGCAGTTTACGAGCGGGAAGAGACAATGAGCAGTTCTTC
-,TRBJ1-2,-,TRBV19,CASSLPTLTNGYTF,TGTGCCAGTAGCCTCCCTACATTAACTAATGGCTACACCTTC
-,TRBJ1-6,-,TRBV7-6,CASSELTDSPLHF,TGTGCCAGCAGCGAGCTAACGGATTCACCCCTCCACTTT
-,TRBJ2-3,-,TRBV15,CATSRASAGPSTDTQYF,TGTGCCACCAGCAGAGCCTCGGCGGGTCCTAGCACAGATACGCAGTATTTT
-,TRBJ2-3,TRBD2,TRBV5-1,CASIEVAGATDTQYF,TGCGCCAGTATAGAGGTAGCGGGGGCCACAGATACGCAGTATTTT
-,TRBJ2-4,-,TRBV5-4,CASSTRLAKNIQYF,TGTGCCAGCAGCACCAGACTAGCCAAAAACATTCAGTACTTC
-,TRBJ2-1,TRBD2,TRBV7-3,CASSRVPGLASYNEQFF,TGTGCCAGCAGCCGGGTCCCGGGACTAGCGTCCTACAATGAGCAGTTCTTC
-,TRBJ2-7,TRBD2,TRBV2,CASRGLVTFHEQYF,TGTGCCAGCAGGGGACTAGTCACTTTTCACGAGCAGTACTTC
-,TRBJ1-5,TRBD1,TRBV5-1,CASSIQGSQPQHF,TGCGCCAGCAGCATACAGGGGAGCCAGCCCCAGCATTTT
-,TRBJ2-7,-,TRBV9,CASSDREGYEQYF,TGTGCCAGCAGCGACAGGGAGGGCTACGAGCAGTACTTC
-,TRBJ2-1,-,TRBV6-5,CARRLGEQFF,TGTGCCAGGCGCCTCGGGGAGCAGTTCTTC
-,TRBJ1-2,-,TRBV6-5,CASSYALGSFYGYTF,TGTGCCAGCAGTTACGCCCTTGGCAGTTTTTATGGCTACACCTTC
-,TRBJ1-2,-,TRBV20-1,CSAVYYGYTF,TGCAGTGCTGTCTACTATGGCTACACCTTC
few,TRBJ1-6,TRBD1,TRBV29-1,CSARDSGASPLHF,TGCAGCGCCCGGGACAGCGGAGCCTCACCCCTCCACTTT
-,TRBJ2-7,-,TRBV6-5,CASSPGFALEQYF,TGTGCCAGCAGTCCAGGGTTCGCTCTCGAGCAGTACTTC
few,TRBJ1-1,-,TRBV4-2,CASSLGTAEAFF,TGTGCCAGCAGCCTCGGGACTGCTGAAGCTTTCTTT
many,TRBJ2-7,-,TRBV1,CTSSQLRSTENEQYF,TGCACCAGCAGCCAGCTCCGGTCAACAGAAAACGAGCAGTACTTC
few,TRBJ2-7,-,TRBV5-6,CASSPRGGEQYF,TGTGCCAGCAGCCCGAGGGGGGGGGAGCAGTACTTC
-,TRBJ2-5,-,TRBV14,CASSQDDTRRETQYF,TGTGCCAGCAGCCAAGATGACACGAGAAGGGAGACCCAGTACTTC